This T cell receptor beta chain was sequenced during a study of early T cells in non-severe SARS-CoV-2 infection. CDR1 and CDR2 (germline): SQVTM, ANQGSEA. Trimming removed 6 bases from V and 4 bases from J, with 17 bases in between. The length of the CDR3 is 14 residues. Unique molecular identifiers (one per individual cDNA molecule) were attached. TCRdb redid the calling of the 5' RACE reads with MiXCR, one entry per CDR3 protein. The sample lists tens of thousands of distinct CDR3 sequences; 11% to 15% were seen once. Study observations and caveats: Using VDJdb, the matching emphasized anti-spike CD8 responses while missing private and CD4 specificities.

Turning to this clonotype: Its matching antigen is unknown.

The TCR sequence derives from an adult who was a healthcare worker with PCR-confirmed SARS-CoV-2 infection or an uninfected control (not recorded which). The J gene is TRBJ2-3, the V gene TRBV29-1, with D tentatively TRBD2 (5 bases). The sample was whole blood. In DNA, the CDR3 is TGCAGCGTGCGCCCAGCGGCGACCGCAGATACGCAGTATTTT. Its translation: CSVRPAATADTQYF.